This T cell receptor (beta chain) appears in the sequencing data of a study of T-cell reconstitution after alpha-beta-depleted transplantation in children. Study conclusions and caveats: Diversity and T-cell counts at one year after transplant derived mostly from new T cells.

There are a few counts of this clonotype. Its antigen is unidentified. The CDR3 covers 15 residues. The germline CDR1 and CDR2 sequences are DFQATT and SNEGSKA (reference sequence). Trimming removed 5 bases from V and 6 bases from J, with 21 bases in between. Construction of the TCRbeta library involved unique molecular identifiers. A single record per CDR3 protein comes from TCRdb applying MiXCR to the PCR reads. Of 98,000 or so distinct CDR3 sequences listed, 6.4% are singletons. The chain recombines TRBV20-1 with TRBJ2-3; D is possibly TRBD2 (6 bases). This clonotype was sampled from a male patient between 2 and 10 years old who had a stem cell transplant for acute lymphoblastic leukemia, so the T cells may come from the graft donor. Source: PBMCs, mostly from graft donor cells, taken 360 days after TCRalphabeta/CD19-depleted stem cell transplant. DNA for the CDR3: TGCAGTGCTGCCGCGGGACTTAACCCTCCCGATACGCAGTATTTT. Encoded protein: CSAAAGLNPPDTQYF.